This T cell receptor (beta chain) was sequenced in a study of T cells expressing NK-cell markers. At the level of the study: In sorted CD3+CD56+NKG2C+, CD3+CD56+NKG2C- and CD3+CD56-NKG2C+ T cells, TCR beta repertoires were obtained. In the group of eight sequenced donors, seven were HCMV-seropositive and one was seronegative.

TCRdb reprocessed the 5' RACE reads and reports one entry per CDR3 protein, with no DNA. This sample's table reports hundreds of thousands of distinct CDR3 sequences. The CDR3 is made up of 13 amino acids. The genes are TRBV12-3 or TRBV12-4 and TRBJ1-4. This clonotype originated in a woman between 18 and 69 years old in good health. Sequenced sample: blood T cells: a sorted CD56 or NKG2C T cell subset, CD4+ or CD8+ T cells, or bulk PBMC T cells (not recorded which). The CDR3 spells CASSRDPNEKLFF.